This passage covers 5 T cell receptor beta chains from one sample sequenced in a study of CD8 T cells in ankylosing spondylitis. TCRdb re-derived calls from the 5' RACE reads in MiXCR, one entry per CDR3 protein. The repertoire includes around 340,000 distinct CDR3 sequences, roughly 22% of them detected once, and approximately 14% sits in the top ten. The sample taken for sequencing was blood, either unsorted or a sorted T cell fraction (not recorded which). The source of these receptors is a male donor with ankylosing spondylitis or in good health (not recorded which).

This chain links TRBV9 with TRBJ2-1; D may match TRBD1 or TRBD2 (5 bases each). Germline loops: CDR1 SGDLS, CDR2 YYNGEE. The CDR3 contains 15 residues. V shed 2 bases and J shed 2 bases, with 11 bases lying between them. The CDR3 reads CASSVQGETYNEQFF. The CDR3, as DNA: TGTGCCAGCAGCGTCCAGGGAGAGACCTACAATGAGCAGTTCTTC. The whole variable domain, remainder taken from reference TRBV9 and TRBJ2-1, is DSGVTQTPKHLITATGQRVTLRCSPRSGDLSVYWYQQSLDQGLQFLIQYYNGEERAKGNILERFSAQQFPDLHSELNLSSLELGDSALYFCASSVQGETYNEQFFGPGTRLTVL.

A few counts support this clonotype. The CDR3 DNA reads TGTGCCAGCAGCTTAGGTGGGGACATCTACGAGCAGTACTTC. Translation gives CASSLGGDIYEQYF. V and J are TRBV13 and TRBJ2-7; TRBD1 might be the D (6 bases). V was pared by 0 bases and J by 3 bases, with 9 bases between. Germline V gives CDR1 PRHDT, CDR2 FYEKMQ (reference sequence). The CDR3 runs to 14 residues.

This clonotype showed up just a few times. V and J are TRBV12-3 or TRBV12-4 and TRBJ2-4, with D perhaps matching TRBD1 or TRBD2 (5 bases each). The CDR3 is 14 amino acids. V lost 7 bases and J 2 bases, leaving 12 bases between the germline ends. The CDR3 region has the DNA TGTGCCAGCACCCTCGGGGCTTCCAAAAACATTCAGTACTTC. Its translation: CASTLGASKNIQYF.

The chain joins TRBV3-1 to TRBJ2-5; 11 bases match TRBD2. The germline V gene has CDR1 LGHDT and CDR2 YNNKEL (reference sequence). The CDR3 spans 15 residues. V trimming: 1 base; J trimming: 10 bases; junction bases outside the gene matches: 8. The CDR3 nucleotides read TGTGCCAGCAGCCAAGTAGCGGGGGGGCCTTGGGGCCAGTACTTC. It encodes CASSQVAGGPWGQYF.

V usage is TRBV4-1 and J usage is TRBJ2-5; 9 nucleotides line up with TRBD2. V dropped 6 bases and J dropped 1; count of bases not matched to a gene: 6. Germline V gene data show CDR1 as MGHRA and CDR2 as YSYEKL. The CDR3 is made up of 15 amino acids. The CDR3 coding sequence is TGCGCCAGCAGTAGGGCGGGGGGGCTCCAAGAGACCCAGTACTTC. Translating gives CASSRAGGLQETQYF.